The TCR beta chain under discussion was sequenced for a study of PD-1 blockade in classical Hodgkin lymphoma. Study-wide points: Exclusion removed patients who began nivolumab under 1 year after ASCT. While CD8+ TCR diversity did not rise significantly by C4D1, CD4+ TCR diversity did. Newly diagnosed patients were said to have less baseline TCR diversity than healthy donors did.

TCRdb keeps only in-frame clones here, not all; method: immunoSEQ multiplex PCR. The sample lists roughly 20,000 clones, over 65% occurring once. This CDR3 comprises 14 residues. Germline V gene data show CDR1 as SEHNR and CDR2 as FQNEAQ (reference sequence). Trimming left V 1 base short and J 6 bases short, with 10 bases between. Time point specified: cycle 4 day 1 (C4D1), after five to seven weeks of nivolumab. Every one of the patients relapsed after autologous stem cell transplantation (brentuximab vedotin exposure was variable). Concerning this clone itself: What it recognizes is unknown.

This TCR was sampled from a human donor with classical Hodgkin lymphoma. Sequencing was performed on peripheral blood mononuclear cells (PBMCs), taken before the fourth cycle of nivolumab. The chain carries TRBV7-9 and TRBJ2-1; D is possibly TRBD2 (5 bases). The CDR3 bases are TGTGCCAGCAGCTTAGACGGGAACCTCAATGAGCAGTTCTTC. This codes for CASSLDGNLNEQFF.